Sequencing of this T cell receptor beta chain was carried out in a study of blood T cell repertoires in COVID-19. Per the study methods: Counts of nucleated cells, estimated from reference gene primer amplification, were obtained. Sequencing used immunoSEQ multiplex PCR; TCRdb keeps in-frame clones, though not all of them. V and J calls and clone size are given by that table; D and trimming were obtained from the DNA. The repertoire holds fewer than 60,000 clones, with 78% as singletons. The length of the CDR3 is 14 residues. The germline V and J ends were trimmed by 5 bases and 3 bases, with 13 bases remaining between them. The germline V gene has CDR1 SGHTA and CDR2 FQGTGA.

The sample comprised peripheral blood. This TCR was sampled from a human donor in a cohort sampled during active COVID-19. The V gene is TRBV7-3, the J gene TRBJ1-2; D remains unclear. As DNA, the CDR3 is TGTGCCAGCAGCCCCGGAGGGTCGGACTATGGCTACACCTTC. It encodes CASSPGGSDYGYTF.